Sequencing of this T cell receptor (beta chain) was carried out in a study of blood T cell repertoires in COVID-19. Overall study context: There were acute and convalescent COVID-19 samples, and they came from the United States, Italy and Spain. PBMCs, B-cell-depleted T cells, or T cells were the source of the cDNA or gDNA that made up the material.

Trimming removed 5 bases from V and 0 bases from J, with 5 bases in between. The CDR3 runs to 13 residues. Germline V gene sequence: CDR1 SQVTM, CDR2 ANQGSEA. Source study methods: Estimation of nucleated cell counts relied on the amplification of reference gene primers. Only in-frame clones appear in the TCRdb table, and some are missing; sequencing was by immunoSEQ multiplex PCR. V and J calls and clone size are as listed in that table; D and trimming were resolved from the DNA. This table has about 290,000 clones, roughly 91% appearing once. The TCR sequence derives from a man in his forties with acute or convalescent COVID-19. The specimen was peripheral blood. The genes are TRBV29-1 and TRBJ2-6; no reliable D call. The CDR3 sequence: CSVSVSGANVLTF. As DNA, the CDR3 is TGCAGCGTTTCAGTCTCTGGGGCCAACGTCCTGACTTTC.